This is a list of T cell receptor beta chains from one sample in a study of cytomegalovirus exposure and HLA in healthy donors. Some clones are missing from TCRdb's copy, which holds only in-frame ones; the method was immunoSEQ multiplex PCR. This table has 160,000 or so clones, around 89% appearing once. Sequencing used PBMCs. The receptors stem from a man in his late teens or twenties in good health and CMV-seronegative. The CDR3 runs from the conserved cysteine through the conserved F or W.

J gene,V gene,CDR3 length,CDR3 protein
TRBJ2-7,TRBV7-9,14,CASTTGGGSYEQYF
TRBJ1-1,TRBV6-5,13,CASRRPQDTEAFF
TRBJ1-1,TRBV5-4,14,CASGTAGLNTEAFF
TRBJ2-3,TRBV5-1,15,CASSDPSGVFDTQYF
TRBJ2-1,TRBV6-6,14,CASSSPTSRYEQFF
TRBJ1-5,TRBV28,12,CASRQNNQPQHF
TRBJ2-7,TRBV13,12,CASSLVATEQYF
TRBJ1-1,TRBV6-6,13,CASSRQGAAEAFF
TRBJ1-3,TRBV7-9,14,CASSFPGLGNTIYF
TRBJ2-5,TRBV28,19,CASRVSAQTSGGWRETQYF
TRBJ1-1,TRBV6-5,16,CASSYDRSGANTEAFF
TRBJ2-5,TRBV5-4,13,CASSRDSLETQYF
TRBJ2-5,TRBV6-5,15,CASGKDQGYQETQYF
TRBJ2-1,TRBV25-1,16,CASSDYGRDPYNEQFF
TRBJ2-1,TRBV7-8,17,CASSLASAGASHNEQFF